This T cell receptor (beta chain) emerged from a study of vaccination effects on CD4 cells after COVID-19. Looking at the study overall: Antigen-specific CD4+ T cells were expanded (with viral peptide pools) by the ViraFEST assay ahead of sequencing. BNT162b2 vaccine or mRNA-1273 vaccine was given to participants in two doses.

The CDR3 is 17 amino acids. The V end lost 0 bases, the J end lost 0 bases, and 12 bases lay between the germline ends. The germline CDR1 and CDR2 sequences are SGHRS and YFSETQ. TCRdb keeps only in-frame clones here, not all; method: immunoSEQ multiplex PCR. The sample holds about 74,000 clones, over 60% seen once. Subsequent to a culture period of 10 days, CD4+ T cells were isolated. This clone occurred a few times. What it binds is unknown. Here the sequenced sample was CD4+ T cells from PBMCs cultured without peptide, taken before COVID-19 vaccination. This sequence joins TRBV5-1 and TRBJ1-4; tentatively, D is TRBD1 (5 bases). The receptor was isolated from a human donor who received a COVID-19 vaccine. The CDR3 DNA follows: TGCGCCAGCAGCTTGGGACAGATACTGACAACTAATGAAAAACTGTTTTTT. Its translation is CASSLGQILTTNEKLFF.